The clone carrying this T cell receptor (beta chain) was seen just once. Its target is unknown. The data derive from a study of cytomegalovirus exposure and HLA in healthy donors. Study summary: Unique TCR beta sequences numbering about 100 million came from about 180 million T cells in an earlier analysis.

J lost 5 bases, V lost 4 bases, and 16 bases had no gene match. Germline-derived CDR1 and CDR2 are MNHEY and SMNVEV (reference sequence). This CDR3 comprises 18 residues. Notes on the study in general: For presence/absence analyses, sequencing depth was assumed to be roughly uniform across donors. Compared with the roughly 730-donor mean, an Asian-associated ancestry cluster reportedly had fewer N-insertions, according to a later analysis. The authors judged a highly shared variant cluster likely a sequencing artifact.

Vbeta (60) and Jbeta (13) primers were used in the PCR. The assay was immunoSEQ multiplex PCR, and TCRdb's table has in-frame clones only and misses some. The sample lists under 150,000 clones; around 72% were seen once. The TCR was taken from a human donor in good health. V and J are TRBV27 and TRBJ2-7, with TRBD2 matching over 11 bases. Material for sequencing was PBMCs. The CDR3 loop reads CASSYSPLAGGPSHEQYF. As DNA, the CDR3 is TGTGCCAGCAGTTATAGCCCTTTAGCGGGGGGGCCTTCCCACGAGCAGTACTTC.